This T cell receptor beta chain was identified during a study of vaccination and CD4 T cells after COVID-19. Study-wide points: With convalescent patients, a median approximately 86% of reactive clones emerged solely after vaccination.

In its sample, this clonotype is medium-sized. Its antigen remains unknown. The CDR3 sequence is 15 residues long. Germline lookup yields CDR1 DFQATT and CDR2 SNEGSKA (reference sequence). V lost 0 bases and J lost 2, with 11 bases in between. Noted treatment: roughly 11-day PBMC culture with coronavirus spike peptide pools or control peptides (ViraFEST assay). Gathered ahead of the COVID-19 pandemic (2011-2018) were the CD4+ T cells of the unexposed donor. TCR sequencing followed the expansion of antigen-specific T cells with peptide pools in ViraFEST. Sequencing of DNA taken from cultured CD4+ T cells relied on the Oncomine TCR Beta short-read assay. Investigators obtained genomic DNA by extraction from cultured CD4+ T cells. Each CDR3 protein gets one entry after TCRdb re-called the PCR reads with MiXCR. The sample consists of over 9,500 distinct CDR3 sequences, around 30% of them appearing once.

Input material: CD4+ T cells from blood, cultured in vitro. The V and J genes are TRBV20-1 and TRBJ1-5; D not certain. This TCR was sampled from a human donor in good health. The DNA for the CDR3 is TGCAGTGCTAGAGAGTTACTCGATGGCAATCAGCCCCAGCATTTT. Protein sequence: CSARELLDGNQPQHF.